This TCR beta chain is from a study of blood T cell repertoires in COVID-19. Study summary: The United States, Italy and Spain provided the acute and convalescent COVID-19 samples. PBMCs, B-cell-depleted T cells, or T cells were the source of the cDNA or gDNA that made up the material.

In the authors' methods: Researchers report that nucleated cell counts were estimated from reference gene primer amplification. This table comes from immunoSEQ multiplex PCR, and its TCRdb copy is limited to in-frame clones, with some not included. V and J calls and clone size are those listed in that table; D and trimming were worked out from the DNA. The table shows around 230,000 clones, with almost 85% occurring only once. Enrolled during active infection, Seattle patients were then followed longitudinally. The source of this sequence is a man aged 50-59 years with COVID-19, enrolled during active disease. The sample consisted of peripheral blood.

The CDR3: CASSLGWAAGDSYEQYF. Here the CDR3 DNA reads TGTGCCAGCAGCTTAGGCTGGGCAGCGGGGGACTCCTACGAGCAGTACTTC. This sequence joins TRBV13 and TRBJ2-7, with 8 bases aligning to TRBD2. The CDR3 has 17 residues. Per the germline V gene, CDR1 is PRHDT and CDR2 is FYEKMQ (reference sequence). V lost 0 bases, J lost 0 bases, and 7 bases stayed unmatched.